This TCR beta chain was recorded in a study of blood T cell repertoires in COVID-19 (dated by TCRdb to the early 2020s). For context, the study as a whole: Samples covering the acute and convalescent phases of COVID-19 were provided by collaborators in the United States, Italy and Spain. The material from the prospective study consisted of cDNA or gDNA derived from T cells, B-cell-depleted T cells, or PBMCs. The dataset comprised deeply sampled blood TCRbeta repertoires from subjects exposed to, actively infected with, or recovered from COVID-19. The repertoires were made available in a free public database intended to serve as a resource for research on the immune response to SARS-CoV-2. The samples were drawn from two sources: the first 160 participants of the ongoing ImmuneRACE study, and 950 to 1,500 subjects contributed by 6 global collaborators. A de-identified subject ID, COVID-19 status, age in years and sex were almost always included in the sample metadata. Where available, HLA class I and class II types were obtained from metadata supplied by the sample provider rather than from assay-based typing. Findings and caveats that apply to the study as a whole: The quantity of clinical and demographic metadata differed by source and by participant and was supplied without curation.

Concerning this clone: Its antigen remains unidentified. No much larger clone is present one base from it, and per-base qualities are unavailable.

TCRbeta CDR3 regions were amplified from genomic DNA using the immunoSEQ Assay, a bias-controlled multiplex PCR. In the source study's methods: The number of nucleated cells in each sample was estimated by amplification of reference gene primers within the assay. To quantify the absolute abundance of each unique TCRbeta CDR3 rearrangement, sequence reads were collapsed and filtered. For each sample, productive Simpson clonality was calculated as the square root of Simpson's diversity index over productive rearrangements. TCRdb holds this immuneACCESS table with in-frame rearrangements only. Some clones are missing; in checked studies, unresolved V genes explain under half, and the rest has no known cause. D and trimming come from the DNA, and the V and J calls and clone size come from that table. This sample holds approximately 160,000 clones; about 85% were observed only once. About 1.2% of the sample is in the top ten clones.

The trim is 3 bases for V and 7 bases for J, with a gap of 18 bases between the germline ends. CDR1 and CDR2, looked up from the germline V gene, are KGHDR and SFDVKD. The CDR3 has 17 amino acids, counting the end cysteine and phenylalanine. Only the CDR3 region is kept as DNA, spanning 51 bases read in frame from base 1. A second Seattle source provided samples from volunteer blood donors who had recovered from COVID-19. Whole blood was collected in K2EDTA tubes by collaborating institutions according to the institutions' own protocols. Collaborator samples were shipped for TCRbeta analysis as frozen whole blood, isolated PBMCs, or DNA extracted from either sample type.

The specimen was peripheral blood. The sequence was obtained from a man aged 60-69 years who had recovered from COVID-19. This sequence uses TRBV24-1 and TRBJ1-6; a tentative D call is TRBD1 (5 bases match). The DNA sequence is TGTGCCACCAGTGATCGGGGGGACGGGGGGAGGAATTCACCCCTCCACTTT. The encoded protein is CATSDRGDGGRNSPLHF.